This T cell receptor beta chain stems from a study of regulatory T cells in long-lasting Graves disease. Sample time point: newly diagnosed GD, antithyroid drugs for less than 3 months. From RNA extracted from PBMCs, the TCR library was made. Construction of the TCR beta libraries employed iRepertoire HTBI primers in conjunction with Arm-PCR of CDR3 regions. MiXCR, run by TCRdb on the multiplex PCR reads, gives a single entry per CDR3 protein. The sample gives 400,000 to 500,000 distinct CDR3 sequences, about 17% of which show up once; about a quarter is in the top ten. The sample holds a few counts of this clonotype. Trimming removed 4 bases from V and 6 bases from J, with 12 bases in between. Germline V CDR1 and CDR2: MDHEN, SYDVKM. CDR3 length: 14 residues. In addition, the sample was reused for a study of T cells in Graves' hyperthyroidism and ophthalmopathy.

This sample comprised peripheral blood mononuclear cells (PBMCs), obtained at new diagnosis, from a patient treated with antithyroid drugs. This clonotype originated in a woman aged 18 to 35 with Graves disease. The genes are TRBV28 and TRBJ1-4; a possible D gene is TRBD1 (5 bases). The DNA of the CDR3 is TGTGCCAGCAGTTCCGGGACGAGGGATGAAAAACTGTTTTTT. This translates into CASSSGTRDEKLFF.